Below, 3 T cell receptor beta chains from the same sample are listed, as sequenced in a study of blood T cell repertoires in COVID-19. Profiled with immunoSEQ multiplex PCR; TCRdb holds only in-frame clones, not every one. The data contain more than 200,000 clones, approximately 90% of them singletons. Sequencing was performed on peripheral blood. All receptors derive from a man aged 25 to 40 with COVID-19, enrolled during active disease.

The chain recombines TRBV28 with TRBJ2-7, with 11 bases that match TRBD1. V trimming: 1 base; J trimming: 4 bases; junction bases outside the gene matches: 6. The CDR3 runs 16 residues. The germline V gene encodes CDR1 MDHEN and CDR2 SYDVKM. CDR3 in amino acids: CASSLLGQGVGYEQYF. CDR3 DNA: TGTGCCAGCAGTTTATTGGGACAGGGGGTGGGTTACGAGCAGTACTTC.

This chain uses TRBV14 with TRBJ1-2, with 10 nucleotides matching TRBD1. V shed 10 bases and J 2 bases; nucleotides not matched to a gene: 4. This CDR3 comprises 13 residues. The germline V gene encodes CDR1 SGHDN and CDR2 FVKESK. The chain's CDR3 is CATRQGANYGYTF. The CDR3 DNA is TGTGCCACACGACAGGGGGCCAACTATGGCTACACCTTC.

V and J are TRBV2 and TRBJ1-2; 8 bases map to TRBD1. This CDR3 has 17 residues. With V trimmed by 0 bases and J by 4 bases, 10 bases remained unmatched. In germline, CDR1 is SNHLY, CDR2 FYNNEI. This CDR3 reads CASSEAYIDRGVYGYTF. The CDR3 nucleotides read TGTGCCAGCAGTGAAGCATACATCGACAGGGGCGTCTATGGCTACACCTTC.